These T cell receptor beta chains were read from a single sample in a study of blood T cell repertoires in COVID-19. Clones were sequenced by immunoSEQ multiplex PCR, and TCRdb holds only the in-frame ones, with some missing. The repertoire holds approximately 500,000 clones, with less than 90% as singletons. The sequenced sample consisted of peripheral blood. The receptors shown here come from a woman aged 45 to 65 with COVID-19, enrolled during active disease. Each CDR3 is given without its conserved first and last residue. A D gene is named only where the DNA matches it firmly. The size of a clone is reported for some rows only, either as once, few or many, or as a class for expanded clones.

V	D	length	size	CDR3
TRBV7-3	TRBD1	15	NA	ASSFTGTGRLQGGYT
TRBV29-1	NA	11	NA	SIQGSENQPQH
TRBV7-6	TRBD2	16	NA	ASSLGLAGGSSYNEQF
TRBV6-5	NA	14	NA	ASSYVGAGRDTEAF
TRBV30	NA	9	NA	ACSTPDTQY
TRBV4-1	TRBD2	15	NA	ASSPGLAGGGTDTQY
TRBV19	NA	13	NA	ASSTRGAGANVLT
TRBV7-6	NA	11	NA	ASSLMANYGYT
TRBV7-9	TRBD1	14	few	ASSLLPQGAPYGYT
TRBV28	NA	13	NA	ASSPDSLSGYEQY
TRBV9	NA	11	NA	ASSVERYTEAF
TRBV21-1	NA	9	once	ASTRGGGYT
TRBV28	TRBD1	10	few	ASSPSRGTQH
TRBV11-3	NA	9	NA	ASSGRGELF
TRBV5-8	TRBD2	14	NA	ASSRGRLAGGDEQF
TRBV5-6	NA	13	NA	ASSPGTPSVLAQY
TRBV10-3	TRBD1	14	few	AISESGDRSNSPLH
TRBV13	TRBD1	13	NA	ASSYTGGATDTQY
TRBV28	TRBD1	11	NA	ASSRTGGSPLH
TRBV19	NA	10	NA	ASRGGRSPLH
TRBV24-1	NA	10	NA	ATGTPYNEQF
TRBV6-5	TRBD1	13	NA	ASILDRASNQPQH
TRBV19	NA	12	once	ASSLRQGGYEQY
TRBV2	TRBD1	12	NA	ASSEQAGGYGYT
TRBV11-2	TRBD1	17	NA	ASSPTLGQKGGNNSPLH
TRBV3-1/TRBV3-2	NA	13	NA	ASSQERSANSPLH
TRBV24-1	TRBD2	14	NA	ATSDPLGRGTDTQY
TRBV5-1	NA	13	once	ASSLDQGIVTEAF
TRBV15	TRBD1	11	once	ASSTGGGYGYT
TRBV19	NA	12	NA	ASSISGESYEQY
TRBV4-1	TRBD1	13	NA	ASSRQGARGNTIY
TRBV19	TRBD2	13	NA	ASSTSGDSYNEQF
TRBV6-5	NA	11	NA	ASSHRVLQPQH
TRBV12-3/TRBV12-4	NA	10	once	ASSPESEKLF
TRBV9	NA	13	NA	ASSFRTLPNEKLF
TRBV5-6	TRBD2	13	NA	ASSSPGGIYNEQF
TRBV9	TRBD1	14	NA	ASSPWTGNLVYGYT
TRBV19	NA	13	NA	ASSISGGFFYGYT
TRBV27	NA	11	NA	ASSRQPSYEQY
TRBV3-1/TRBV3-2	TRBD1	15	NA	ASSQDWAGGTDSPLH
TRBV19	TRBD1	13	NA	ASSTRQGPNEKLF
TRBV19	TRBD1	14	NA	ASSITTGADNEKLF
TRBV11-2	NA	13	few	ASSSGRGVYTEAF
TRBV18	NA	13	once	ASSPEGTTNEKLF
TRBV29-1	TRBD1	11	NA	SVAPGQTYEQY
TRBV19	TRBD1	12	NA	ASSIGQGAPEAF
TRBV7-2	NA	16	NA	ASSLRRVFDSYNSPLH
TRBV7-2	TRBD2	13	NA	ASSLRAGGPNEQF
TRBV27	TRBD2	12	NA	ASSFTSAKNIQY
TRBV6-5	TRBD1	11	NA	ASSYSGGWGYT
TRBV5-1	NA	11	NA	ASSLGGITEAF